This TCR beta chain was sequenced during a study of blood T cell repertoires in COVID-19. Profiled with immunoSEQ multiplex PCR; TCRdb holds only in-frame clones, not every one. The repertoire includes 120,000 to 150,000 clones, 80% to 90% of them detected once, and nearly 0.95% sits in the top ten. Looked up from germline, CDR1 is SGHAT and CDR2 is FQNNGV. V was trimmed by 0 bases and J by 3 bases, leaving 8 bases between them. There are 14 residues in the CDR3. This TCR derives from a woman between 50 and 59 years old with acute or convalescent COVID-19. Specimen: peripheral blood. This chain links TRBV11-2 with TRBJ1-2, with D unresolved. The CDR3 here is CASSLDLADYGYTF. CDR3 in DNA: TGTGCCAGCAGCTTAGATTTGGCAGACTATGGCTACACCTTC.